This TCR beta chain came from a study of beta chain features in type 1 diabetes. As for the study in general: Age, gender and cell yields were similar between patients and healthy donors. Across the samples, roughly 99 million sorted cells were examined in total. Whole-study findings and limits: The study found moderately but significantly shorter TCRB CDR3s in all four CD4+ subsets of Type 1 diabetes patients.

A note on this clone: The antigen is undetermined.

The whole isolated RNA underwent reverse transcription, so sequencing captured expressed TCRB transcripts. Profiling relied on immunoSEQ multiplex PCR, and the TCRdb table lists in-frame clones only, not all of them. The data hold about 340,000 clones, with around 8% observed a single time. This CDR3 has 14 residues. Trimming pared 7 bases from V and 2 bases from J, leaving 12 bases between. CDR1 is MNHNS, CDR2 SASEGT, per germline. This TCR was recovered from a woman younger than 30 in good health. The rearrangement joins TRBV6-1 to TRBJ2-1; a possible D gene is TRBD2 (6 bases). Sequencing input: central memory CD4+ T cells from blood. CDR3 sequence reads: CASIAGTAYNEQFF. The CDR3, as DNA: TGTGCCAGCATCGCGGGGACGGCCTACAATGAGCAGTTCTTC.